This TCR beta chain appears in the sequencing data of a study of control samples from healthy donors and cancer patients. The V end was cut by 0 bases, the J end by 5 bases, with 20 bases between. The CDR3 spans 18 residues. Per germline, CDR1 LGHDT and CDR2 YNNKEL (reference sequence). TCRdb's copy holds only in-frame clones and misses some; the assay was immunoSEQ multiplex PCR. The profile shows 120,000 to 150,000 clones, over 85% of them singletons. The sequencing sample was made of blood. The J gene is TRBJ2-1, the V gene TRBV3-1 (or the pseudogene TRBV3-2), with a tentative D call TRBD1 (6 bases). The origin of this receptor is a young man in good health. CDR3 bases: TGTGCCAGCAGCCAAGAGGGGAACAGGGCGAGATCCCACAATGAGCAGTTCTTC. Protein sequence: CASSQEGNRARSHNEQFF.